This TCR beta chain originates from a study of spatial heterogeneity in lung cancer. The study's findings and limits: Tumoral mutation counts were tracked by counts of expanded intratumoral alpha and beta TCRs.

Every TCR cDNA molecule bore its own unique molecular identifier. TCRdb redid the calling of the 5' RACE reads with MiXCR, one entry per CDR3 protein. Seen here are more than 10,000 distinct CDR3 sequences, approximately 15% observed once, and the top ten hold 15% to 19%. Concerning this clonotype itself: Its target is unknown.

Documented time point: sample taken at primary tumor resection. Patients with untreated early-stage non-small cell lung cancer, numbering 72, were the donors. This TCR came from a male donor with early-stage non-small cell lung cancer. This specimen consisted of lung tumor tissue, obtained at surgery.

CDR3: CASSLDRANTEAFF. As DNA, the CDR3 is TGTGCCAGCAGCTTGGACAGGGCGAACACTGAAGCTTTCTTT. The chain employs TRBV5-4 and TRBJ1-1, with D perhaps TRBD1 (6 bases). The length of the CDR3 is 14 residues. V lost 0 bases and J lost 1, with 7 bases in between. CDR1 and CDR2 from the germline V gene are SGHNT and YYREEE (reference sequence).